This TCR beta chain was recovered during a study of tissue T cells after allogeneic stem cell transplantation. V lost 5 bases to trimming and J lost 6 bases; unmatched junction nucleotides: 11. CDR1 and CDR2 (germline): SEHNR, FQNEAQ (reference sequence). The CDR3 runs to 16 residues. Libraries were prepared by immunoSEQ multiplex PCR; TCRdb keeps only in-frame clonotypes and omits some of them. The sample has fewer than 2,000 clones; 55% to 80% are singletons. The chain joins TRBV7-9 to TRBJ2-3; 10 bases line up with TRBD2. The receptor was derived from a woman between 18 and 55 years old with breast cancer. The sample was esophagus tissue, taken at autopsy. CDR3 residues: CASSPFRTSGGDTQYF. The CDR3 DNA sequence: TGTGCCAGCAGCCCCTTCAGGACTAGCGGAGGGGATACGCAGTATTTT.